This T cell receptor (beta chain) was retrieved from a study of T cell responses to AZD1222 COVID-19 vaccine. About the study: Both about-4-week and about-12-week second-dose recipients were combined. Study results and caveats: The donors showed a predominance of white British ancestry and of females, with possible underestimation of clonal diversity. Repertoire sampling occurred only after the peak T cell response. Only five or six individuals given AZD1222 were seropositive at baseline.

Note on this clone: Antigen: not known.

Trimming took 2 bases from V and 6 from J, leaving 11 bases between them. This CDR3 spans 14 amino acids. Germline loops: CDR1 MNHEY, CDR2 SMNVEV (reference sequence). The table came from immunoSEQ multiplex PCR; TCRdb's copy has only in-frame clones and leaves some out. The sample lists approximately 140,000 clones; around 90% were seen once. The clonotype was recovered from an adult in good health. The V gene is TRBV27, the J gene TRBJ1-5; D remains unclear. The source was peripheral blood, collected on day 0 of AZD1222 vaccination. The CDR3 is CASSLKSKGQPQHF. CDR3 bases: TGTGCCAGCAGTTTAAAGTCTAAGGGTCAGCCCCAGCATTTT.